Following are 27 T cell receptor beta chains from one sample sequenced in a study of blood T cell repertoires in COVID-19. Produced via immunoSEQ multiplex PCR; TCRdb's table is partial and in-frame only. The sample includes under 15,000 clones, 70% to 75% seen only once; the top ten take 6%. Sequenced: peripheral blood. The receptor set was obtained from a man in his 60s with COVID-19, enrolled during active disease.

This rearrangement joins TRBV7-9 to TRBJ2-1; TRBD2 matches 8 bases. The CDR3 covers 13 residues. Trimming at V came to 10 bases and at J to 9 bases, leaving 11 bases not matched to a gene. The germline V gene encodes CDR1 SEHNR and CDR2 FQNEAQ (reference sequence). As DNA, the CDR3 is TGTGCCATAGGTAGGACTAGCTTTGTTGAGCAGTTCTTC. It codes for CAIGRTSFVEQFF.

The chain has TRBV5-6 and TRBJ1-4, with D possibly TRBD1 on 6 matching bases. The CDR3 length is 14 residues. The germline CDR1 and CDR2 sequences are SGHDT and YYEEEE. Deletions cut 0 bases from V and 8 bases from J, with 11 bases between. The CDR3 coding sequence is TGTGCCAGCAGCTTGGCCAGGGGAGACGAAAAACTGTTTTTT. Protein sequence: CASSLARGDEKLFF.

V is TRBV3-1 (or the pseudogene TRBV3-2) and J is TRBJ2-5; 8 positions agree with TRBD2. V lost 0 bases to trimming and J lost 5 bases; unmatched junction nucleotides: 5. This CDR3 spans 15 amino acids. Germline V lookup: CDR1 LGHDT, CDR2 YNNKEL (reference sequence). This CDR3 reads CASSQEAGERETQYF. CDR3 DNA: TGTGCCAGCAGCCAAGAAGCGGGGGAACGGGAGACCCAGTACTTC.

This clone ranks as medium-sized. This chain links TRBV7-9 with TRBJ1-4; 8 positions agree with TRBD1. Germline CDR1 and CDR2: SEHNR and FQNEAQ (reference sequence). V dropped 1 base and J dropped 12; count of bases not matched to a gene: 13. The CDR3 consists of 16 residues. This CDR3 reads CASSLGAGTGPGELFF. CDR3 in DNA: TGTGCCAGCAGCTTAGGAGCCGGGACAGGTCCAGGAGAACTGTTTTTT.

This chain connects TRBV19 to TRBJ1-4; TRBD1 agrees at 9 bases. The germline V gene has CDR1 LNHDA and CDR2 SQIVND (reference sequence). V dropped 7 bases and J dropped 8; count of bases not matched to a gene: 8. The CDR3 loop spans 14 amino acids. The CDR3, as DNA: TGTGCCAGTAAACCCGGGACAGGGTTCGAAAAACTGTTTTTT. Translation: CASKPGTGFEKLFF.

The rearrangement links TRBV12-3 or TRBV12-4 to TRBJ1-5; unclear D gene. CDR3 length: 13 residues. Trimming left V 3 bases short and J 6 bases short, with 9 bases between. The CDR3 region is CASSFGRGQPQHF. The DNA of the CDR3 is TGTGCCAGCAGTTTTGGGCGGGGTCAGCCCCAGCATTTT.

The chain employs TRBV15 and TRBJ1-2; D unresolved. Trimming left V 1 base short and J 2 bases short, with 8 bases between. This CDR3 comprises 14 residues. CDR1 LNHNV and CDR2 YYDKDF come from the germline V gene (reference sequence). CDR3 in amino acids: CATSRATENYGYTF. The CDR3 region has the DNA TGTGCCACCAGCAGAGCAACAGAGAACTATGGCTACACCTTC.

This clone showed up just a few times. The genes are TRBV9 and TRBJ1-4; D remains ambiguous. Trimming left V 1 base short and J 3 bases short, with 16 bases between. This CDR3 has 17 amino acids. Germline values: CDR1 SGDLS, CDR2 YYNGEE. The CDR3, as DNA: TGTGCCAGCAGCGTATTCCCGTTACTAAACCCTAATGAAAAACTGTTTTTT. Residues: CASSVFPLLNPNEKLFF.

The chain employs TRBV19 and TRBJ2-5, with TRBD2 matching 10 bases. This CDR3 is 15 amino acids long. Germline-derived CDR1 and CDR2 are LNHDA and SQIVND (reference sequence). With V trimmed by 9 bases and J by 2 bases, 9 bases remained unmatched. In nucleotides, the CDR3 is TGTGCCAGGGGTCCTAGCGGGGGCAAACAAGAGACCCAGTACTTC. Translating it yields CARGPSGGKQETQYF.

The V call is TRBV10-3, the J call TRBJ2-5; 7 bases agree with TRBD1. The CDR3 is made up of 12 amino acids. With V trimmed by 10 bases and J by 3 bases, 5 bases remained unmatched. Germline V CDR1 and CDR2: ENHRY, SYGVKD. The chain's CDR3 is CATGTVEETQYF. The CDR3 DNA reads TGTGCCACAGGGACAGTCGAAGAGACCCAGTACTTC.

V is TRBV28 and J is TRBJ2-1; D is perhaps TRBD2 (6 bases). This CDR3 contains 15 residues. CDR1 and CDR2 (germline): MDHEN, SYDVKM. Trimming removed 5 bases at V and 2 bases at J, with 13 bases between. CDR3 nucleotides: TGTGCCAGCAGTCCCAAGACTAGGACCTACAATGAGCAGTTCTTC. Its protein product is CASSPKTRTYNEQFF.

V is TRBV6-5 and J is TRBJ2-7; 10 bases are shared with TRBD1. The CDR3 is 13 residues long. The trim removed 4 bases at V and 5 bases at J, leaving 2 bases unmatched. From germline, CDR1 is MNHEY and CDR2 SVGAGI. The CDR3 loop is CASSWDRGDEQYF. In DNA, the CDR3 is TGTGCCAGCAGTTGGGACAGGGGTGACGAGCAGTACTTC.

V usage is TRBV4-1 and J usage is TRBJ2-1, with TRBD2 identical over 13 bases. Germline loops: CDR1 MGHRA, CDR2 YSYEKL. CDR3 length: 18 residues. The trim removed 4 bases at V and 2 bases at J, leaving 8 bases unmatched. The DNA for the CDR3 is TGCGCCAGCAGCCCTCGGACTAGCGGGGGTGCCACCTACAATGAGCAGTTCTTC. This translates into CASSPRTSGGATYNEQFF.

The chain recombines TRBV9 with TRBJ2-2; weak D call: TRBD2 (5 bases). CDR1 and CDR2 from the germline V gene are SGDLS and YYNGEE. This CDR3 spans 18 amino acids. Trimming stripped 1 base from V and 4 bases from J, with 20 bases between. CDR3 sequence (DNA): TGTGCCAGCAGCGTACCTCGGACTGGTGGAGGAGGCACCGGGGAGCTGTTTTTT. Translation gives CASSVPRTGGGGTGELFF. Using reference TRBV9 and TRBJ2-2 for the parts outside the CDR3, the full variable domain is DSGVTQTPKHLITATGQRVTLRCSPRSGDLSVYWYQQSLDQGLQFLIQYYNGEERAKGNILERFSAQQFPDLHSELNLSSLELGDSALYFCASSVPRTGGGGTGELFFGEGSRLTVL.

V and J are TRBV15 and TRBJ1-5; maybe TRBD1 (5 bases). This CDR3 is built from 17 residues. CDR1 LNHNV and CDR2 YYDKDF come from the germline V gene (reference sequence). Trimming took 0 bases from V and 2 from J, leaving 14 bases between them. The CDR3: CATSRDVGGAGNQPQHF. The CDR3 region has the DNA TGTGCCACCAGCAGAGATGTGGGGGGAGCGGGCAATCAGCCCCAGCATTTT.

This chain joins TRBV24-1 and TRBJ2-3; 10 nucleotides line up with TRBD2. V lost 3 bases to trimming and J lost 1 base; unmatched junction nucleotides: 9. There are 18 residues in the CDR3. Germline-derived CDR1 and CDR2 are KGHDR and SFDVKD. CDR3: CATSDPGLGTSGTDTQYF. The CDR3 DNA is TGTGCCACCAGTGATCCCGGGTTAGGGACTAGCGGCACAGATACGCAGTATTTT.

This clone has just a few counts. V usage is TRBV7-8 and J usage is TRBJ1-2; D is possibly TRBD1 (6 bases). Germline CDR1 SGHVS, CDR2 FQNEAQ. V lost 8 bases to trimming and J lost 2 bases, with 15 bases between them. CDR3 length: 14 residues. The CDR3 loop is CASSGVGTNYGYTF. As DNA, the CDR3 is TGTGCCAGCTCTGGGGTCGGGACAAACTATGGCTACACCTTC.

The genes are TRBV12-3 or TRBV12-4 and TRBJ1-1; D perhaps matches TRBD1 (6 bases). V lost 6 bases and J lost 11, with 16 bases in between. This CDR3 contains 12 residues. The CDR3 loop reads CASRLHRESAFF. The CDR3 DNA follows: TGTGCCAGCAGGTTGCACAGGGAATCGGCTTTCTTT.

The chain has TRBV15 and TRBJ2-3; no clear D gene. Germline lookup yields CDR1 LNHNV and CDR2 YYDKDF (reference sequence). This CDR3 contains 16 residues. Trimming pared 0 bases from V and 0 bases from J, leaving 10 bases between. CDR3 protein: CATSRDQPTSTDTQYF. As DNA, the CDR3 is TGTGCCACCAGCAGAGACCAGCCGACTAGCACAGATACGCAGTATTTT.

The genes are TRBV19 and TRBJ1-5, with 8 bases matching TRBD1. Germline V CDR1 and CDR2: LNHDA, SQIVND (reference sequence). V lost 4 bases to trimming and J lost 0 bases; unmatched junction nucleotides: 8. The CDR3 is made up of 17 amino acids. This chain's CDR3 is CASSKDRGSYSNQPQHF. The CDR3 DNA sequence: TGTGCCAGTAGTAAAGACAGGGGCTCATATAGCAATCAGCCCCAGCATTTT.

This clone was seen a handful of times. The CDR3 loop is CASSLRGPAQETQYF. The CDR3 DNA follows: TGTGCCAGCAGTCTCAGGGGGCCAGCCCAAGAGACCCAGTACTTC. V and J are TRBV2 and TRBJ2-5; 8 bases agree with TRBD1. Germline CDR1 is SNHLY and CDR2 is FYNNEI. The V segment lost 5 bases and the J segment 1 base; nucleotides outside the gene matches: 6. The CDR3 totals 15 residues.

The J gene is TRBJ1-2, the V gene TRBV7-9, with 8 bases aligning to TRBD1. Trimming took 4 bases from V and 3 from J; bases not matched to a gene: 4. Germline lookup yields CDR1 SEHNR and CDR2 FQNEAQ (reference sequence). The CDR3 contains 14 residues. CDR3 amino acids: CASSSTGVDYGYTF. The CDR3, as DNA: TGTGCCAGCAGCTCGACAGGGGTAGACTATGGCTACACCTTC.

About this clone itself: A read error may be the cause here, since a much bigger clone is one base away. The chain uses TRBV5-3 and TRBJ2-3, with 7 bases that match TRBD2. TRBV5-3 is recorded as an ORF, its role being uncertain. The CDR3 loop spans 17 amino acids. The CDR3 here is CTRSLRAGEEHTDTQYF. CDR3 sequence (DNA): TGTACCAGAAGCTTGAGGGCGGGAGAGGAACACACAGATACGCAGTATTTT.

This chain connects TRBV14 to TRBJ2-1; 12 bases fit TRBD2. This CDR3 is built from 20 residues. CDR1 and CDR2 (germline): SGHDN, FVKESK. V trimming: 2 bases; J trimming: 5 bases; junction bases outside the gene matches: 16. CDR3 bases: TGTGCCAGCAGCCAACGCCTGCGGACTAGCGGGGCCATACTTAACAATGAGCAGTTCTTC. It codes for CASSQRLRTSGAILNNEQFF.

V usage is TRBV6-2 or TRBV6-3 and J usage is TRBJ1-5; D ambiguous. CDR3 size: 17 residues. Trimming shortened V by 0 bases and J by 2 bases, and 14 bases separated the two germline ends. CDR1 and CDR2 (germline): MNHEY, SVGEGT. The CDR3 nucleotides read TGTGCCAGCAGTTACTCGACGGGATTGTTGGGCAATCAGCCCCAGCATTTT. Its protein product is CASSYSTGLLGNQPQHF.

The chain uses TRBV5-4 and TRBJ1-1; TRBD1 aligns across 9 bases. Germline assignment: CDR1 SGHNT and CDR2 YYREEE (reference sequence). This CDR3 is 15 amino acids long. The V segment lost 4 bases and the J segment 5 bases; nucleotides outside the gene matches: 9. CDR3: CASSQLTGGYTEAFF. The CDR3 nucleotides read TGTGCCAGCAGCCAGTTGACAGGGGGATATACTGAAGCTTTCTTT.

The chain links TRBV10-3 to TRBJ2-2; 11 positions match TRBD2. The germline gives CDR1 ENHRY, CDR2 SYGVKD. The junction had 9 bases not matched to a gene; V was cut back by 8 bases and J by 4 bases. The CDR3 consists of 16 residues. CDR3 sequence reads: CAIGLAGREGTGELFF. The CDR3 DNA reads TGTGCCATCGGACTAGCGGGTCGGGAGGGCACCGGGGAGCTGTTTTTT.